These T cell receptor beta chains were read from a single sample in a study of shared clonotypes between healthy human individuals. The repertoire was sequenced with immunoSEQ multiplex PCR; TCRdb's copy has only in-frame clones and lacks some. The sample lists some 490,000 clones; approximately 78% were seen once. The sample taken for sequencing was PBMCs. Source of these receptors: a woman aged 40 to 50 in good health. Some clones in this sample may be carry-over from other donors' samples. The CDR3 runs from the conserved cysteine through the conserved F or W. Fields, in order: J gene, CDR3 length, V gene, CDR3 protein.

j_call: TRBJ1-5
cdr3_length: 18
v_call: TRBV25-1
cdr3_aa: CASSGPEYADYSNQPQHF

j_call: TRBJ2-1
cdr3_length: 14
v_call: TRBV5-6
cdr3_aa: CASSSGLSYNEQFF

j_call: TRBJ2-1
cdr3_length: 14
v_call: TRBV7-9
cdr3_aa: CASSLGTGVDEQFF

j_call: TRBJ2-7
cdr3_length: 15
v_call: TRBV5-1
cdr3_aa: CASSVGDTQPYEQYF

j_call: TRBJ1-1
cdr3_length: 13
v_call: TRBV2
cdr3_aa: CASTLGQGPEAFF

j_call: TRBJ1-1
cdr3_length: 15
v_call: TRBV28
cdr3_aa: CASSLRFDRFTEAFF

j_call: TRBJ1-1
cdr3_length: 12
v_call: TRBV28
cdr3_aa: CASTPMRGEAFF

j_call: TRBJ2-2
cdr3_length: 13
v_call: TRBV13
cdr3_aa: CASSLRGTGELFF

j_call: TRBJ1-2
cdr3_length: 14
v_call: TRBV7-2
cdr3_aa: CASSLRGESYGYTF

j_call: TRBJ2-5
cdr3_length: 13
v_call: TRBV30
cdr3_aa: CAWNREGQETQYF

j_call: TRBJ2-2
cdr3_length: 16
v_call: TRBV7-7
cdr3_aa: CASSLAPGQGTGELFF

j_call: TRBJ1-1
cdr3_length: 11
v_call: TRBV20-1
cdr3_aa: CSARAEREAFF

j_call: TRBJ2-2
cdr3_length: 16
v_call: TRBV2
cdr3_aa: CASSRGLAGGIGELFF

j_call: TRBJ2-1
cdr3_length: 16
v_call: TRBV23-1
cdr3_aa: CASSQSTGCTYNEQFF

j_call: TRBJ2-7
cdr3_length: 14
v_call: TRBV9
cdr3_aa: CASSPSTAAYEQYF

j_call: TRBJ2-5
cdr3_length: 15
v_call: TRBV7-2
cdr3_aa: CASSLAGTAQETQYF

j_call: TRBJ2-1
cdr3_length: 14
v_call: TRBV12-5
cdr3_aa: CASGPPGSGVEQFF

j_call: TRBJ2-1
cdr3_length: 14
v_call: TRBV19
cdr3_aa: CASTMGRGYNEQFF

j_call: TRBJ1-1
cdr3_length: 14
v_call: TRBV27
cdr3_aa: CASRKQGADTEAFF

j_call: TRBJ1-2
cdr3_length: 16
v_call: TRBV5-6
cdr3_aa: CASTDPRTHLDYGYTF

j_call: TRBJ1-4
cdr3_length: 14
v_call: TRBV13
cdr3_aa: CASSLGGREGKLFF

j_call: TRBJ2-6
cdr3_length: 17
v_call: TRBV6-4
cdr3_aa: CASSERLWSSGANVLTF

j_call: TRBJ1-2
cdr3_length: 12
v_call: TRBV6-1
cdr3_aa: CASDPGNYGYTF

j_call: TRBJ2-6
cdr3_length: 16
v_call: TRBV5-5
cdr3_aa: CASSFQGASGANVLTF

j_call: TRBJ2-1
cdr3_length: 12
v_call: TRBV6-1
cdr3_aa: CASSEAYNEQFF

j_call: TRBJ2-3
cdr3_length: 17
v_call: TRBV2
cdr3_aa: CASSEDSLRFSTDTQYF

j_call: TRBJ1-1
cdr3_length: 14
v_call: TRBV5-1
cdr3_aa: CASSAGTANTEAFF

j_call: TRBJ1-6
cdr3_length: 14
v_call: TRBV5-1
cdr3_aa: CASSAGADNSPLHF

j_call: TRBJ2-6
cdr3_length: 16
v_call: TRBV28
cdr3_aa: CASSLRWSSGANVLTF

j_call: TRBJ2-4
cdr3_length: 18
v_call: TRBV4-2
cdr3_aa: CASSSQGGGRGAKNIQYF

j_call: TRBJ2-1
cdr3_length: 15
v_call: TRBV5-4
cdr3_aa: CASSLGSGPVNEQFF

j_call: TRBJ2-4
cdr3_length: 18
v_call: TRBV28
cdr3_aa: CASSPGPRQGAAKNIQYF

j_call: TRBJ1-5
cdr3_length: 12
v_call: TRBV28
cdr3_aa: CASSPGNQPQHF

j_call: TRBJ2-1
cdr3_length: 14
v_call: TRBV19
cdr3_aa: CASRTSGSINEQFF

j_call: TRBJ2-3
cdr3_length: 14
v_call: TRBV7-8
cdr3_aa: CASSLTGGRDTQYF

j_call: TRBJ2-7
cdr3_length: 13
v_call: TRBV9
cdr3_aa: CASSDRLAAEQYF

j_call: TRBJ2-7
cdr3_length: 17
v_call: TRBV11-3
cdr3_aa: CASSLVVRDRVSYEQYF